The sequence of this TCR beta chain was determined in a study of cytomegalovirus exposure and HLA in healthy donors. Whole-study results and caveats: Rarity marked most TCR sequences, yet some public TCRs occurred in many donors. A later analysis linked a missense DCLRE1C variant to TCR beta V- and J-gene trimming.

The PCR employed 60 Vbeta primers together with 13 Jbeta primers. Some clones are missing from TCRdb's copy, which holds only in-frame ones; the method was immunoSEQ multiplex PCR. The sample has about 270,000 clones; approximately 70% are singletons. On this clone itself: Its matching antigen is unknown.

The CDR3 totals 14 residues. The germline CDR1 and CDR2 sequences are LNHDA and SQIVND (reference sequence). Trimming took off 6 bases at V and 3 bases at J, with 14 bases between the two ends. Sequenced: PBMCs. The rearrangement joins TRBV19 to TRBJ2-5, with a possible D match to TRBD2 (5 bases). This TCR derives from a female donor in good health and CMV-seronegative. CDR3 loop: CASSNTGGEETQYF. As DNA, the CDR3 is TGTGCCAGTAGCAATACTGGAGGAGAAGAGACCCAGTACTTC.